The T cell receptor (beta chain) under discussion was sequenced for a study of T cell clonality in common variable immunodeficiency. The CDR3 length is 15 residues. The germline CDR1 and CDR2 sequences are SNHLY and FYNNEI. Assay: immunoSEQ multiplex PCR; the TCRdb copy retains only in-frame clones and omits some. This sample has about 81,000 clones, each found more than once. Overall study results and limits: Compared with healthy controls, CVID subjects showed increased TCRbeta clonality, mostly in about a third.

This clone was found many times. The antigen is undetermined. The junction differs from germline at one of its ends, possibly a read error. The read ends 3 residues before the CDR3 terminus; that terminus is restored from the germline J gene. The V call is TRBV2, the J call TRBJ1-2; D is possibly TRBD1 (5 bases). The sequence was obtained from a person between 18 and 75 years old in good health. The sequenced sample consisted of peripheral blood mononuclear cells. CDR3 bases read: TGTGCCAGCAGAGAAGGGACTGGCCTTAACTATGGC. The encoded protein is CASREGTGLNYG. Given in full, the CDR3 is CASREGTGLNYGYTF.